The 19 T cell receptor beta chains below come from one sample, sequenced in a study of T cell responses to AZD1222 COVID-19 vaccine. Using immunoSEQ multiplex PCR, the repertoire was profiled, and TCRdb retains in-frame clones only, with some absent. The sample holds 100,000 to 120,000 clones; 88% are singletons and the top ten take about 6.5%. Material: peripheral blood, obtained 28 days after the second AZD1222 dose. The source of these receptors is an adult who received the AZD1222 COVID-19 vaccine.

This clone showed up just once. The chain is built from TRBV19 and TRBJ2-7; no definite D call. CDR1 LNHDA and CDR2 SQIVND come from the germline V gene (reference sequence). The CDR3 has 15 amino acids. V dropped 3 bases and J dropped 2 bases, with 14 bases sitting between them. Written as DNA, the CDR3 is TGTGCCAGTAGTATCTCGGGCGTAGTGCCCTACGAGCAGTACTTC. This codes for CASSISGVVPYEQYF.

The chain has TRBV9 and TRBJ1-2, with 7 positions matching TRBD1. The CDR3 is made up of 19 amino acids. The germline CDR1 and CDR2 sequences are SGDLS and YYNGEE. The CDR3 DNA is TGTCCCCGCAGCCTCACGGGGGGGGGACAGCTTACTGCTAACTATGGCTACACCTTC. It is translated as CPRSLTGGGQLTANYGYTF. The complete variable domain, with remaining parts taken from reference TRBV9 and TRBJ1-2, reads DSGVTQTPKHLITATGQRVTLRCSPRSGDLSVYWYQQSLDQGLQFLIQYYNGEERAKGNILERFSAQQFPDLHSELNLSSLELGDSALYFCPRSLTGGGQLTANYGYTFGSGTRLTVV.

The chain joins TRBV7-9 to TRBJ2-2, with 11 positions matching TRBD1. Looked up from germline, CDR1 is SEHNR and CDR2 is FQNEAQ (reference sequence). The V segment lost 8 bases and the J segment 4 bases; nucleotides outside the gene matches: 6. The CDR3 consists of 15 residues. The CDR3, as DNA: TGTGCCAGCGGAAGGGACAGGGGGACCACCGGGGAGCTGTTTTTT. The encoded protein is CASGRDRGTTGELFF.

This clone has only one observation. The CDR3, as DNA: TGTGCCAGCAGCGGACGGACAGGTAGCAATCAGCCCCAGCATTTT. The encoded protein is CASSGRTGSNQPQHF. The chain uses TRBV7-2 and TRBJ1-5; 7 bases agree with TRBD1. With 5 bases clipped from V and 0 bases from J, the junction kept 4 bases outside the gene matches. There are 15 residues in the CDR3. The germline CDR1 and CDR2 sequences are SGHTA and FQGNSA.

CDR3 residues: CASNRQDTGELFF. The CDR3 DNA reads as TGTGCCAGCAATCGACAGGACACCGGGGAGCTGTTTTTT. This chain connects TRBV28 to TRBJ2-2; tentative D call: TRBD1 (6 bases). Trimming shortened V by 7 bases and J by 3 bases, and 9 bases separated the two germline ends. CDR3 length: 13 residues. CDR1 MDHEN and CDR2 SYDVKM come from the germline V gene.

This clone was observed a few times. This rearrangement joins TRBV7-9 to TRBJ1-2, with D maybe TRBD1 (5 bases). Germline V gene sequence: CDR1 SEHNR, CDR2 FQNEAQ (reference sequence). The CDR3 length is 15 residues. Trimming removed 5 bases at V and 5 bases at J, with 18 bases between. The CDR3 region has the DNA TGTGCCAGCAGCCAGTACCGCGGGGGAGAGTATGGCTACACCTTC. This encodes CASSQYRGGEYGYTF.

The rearrangement uses TRBV18 and TRBJ2-7, with unresolved D. Germline V gene sequence: CDR1 KGHSH, CDR2 LQKENI. CDR3 length equals 12 residues. V was shortened by 2 bases and J by 6 bases, with 8 bases between the two germline ends. CDR3 region: CASSPEGREQYF. The CDR3 coding sequence is TGTGCCAGCTCACCAGAAGGGCGCGAGCAGTACTTC.

This clone has just one count. The chain combines TRBV6-1 with TRBJ1-5, with TRBD1 as a possible D gene (5 bases). V was shortened by 4 bases and J by 3 bases, with 16 bases between the two germline ends. The CDR3 has 16 amino acids. Germline-derived CDR1 and CDR2 are MNHNS and SASEGT. CDR3 sequence: CASSGSRELDNQPQHF. The CDR3 nucleotides read TGTGCCAGCAGTGGATCCAGGGAACTAGACAATCAGCCCCAGCATTTT.

Concerning this clone: This sample also contains other DNA sequences that code for the same CDR3. This chain uses TRBV18 with TRBJ1-5, with TRBD1 matching over 7 bases. The CDR3 length is 14 residues. Per germline, CDR1 KGHSH and CDR2 LQKENI. Unmatched junction bases numbered 1, after V lost 3 bases and J lost 2 bases. The chain's CDR3 is CASSPGTGNQPQHF. As DNA, the CDR3 is TGTGCCAGCTCACCCGGGACAGGCAATCAGCCCCAGCATTTT.

The chain employs TRBV5-6 and TRBJ1-1, with 7 bases aligning to TRBD1. Trimming at V came to 4 bases and at J to 2 bases, leaving 5 bases not matched to a gene. Germline values: CDR1 SGHDT, CDR2 YYEEEE. CDR3 length: 14 residues. The DNA of the CDR3 is TGTGCCAGCAGCGCCGGGACAGTCAACACTGAAGCTTTCTTT. Translated: CASSAGTVNTEAFF.

The chain carries TRBV6-6 and TRBJ2-5, with D unclear. The germline V gene encodes CDR1 MNHNY and CDR2 SVGAGI (reference sequence). V was pared by 6 bases and J by 3 bases, with 8 bases between. The CDR3 contains 12 residues. The CDR3 DNA sequence: TGTGCCAGCAGCCGGCCCGAAGAGACCCAGTACTTC. Translation gives CASSRPEETQYF.

The genes are TRBV7-9 and TRBJ1-2; D uncertain. Between the trimmed V and J ends, which lost 1 base and 1 base, there was a span of 7 bases. The CDR3 runs to 14 residues. The germline gives CDR1 SEHNR, CDR2 FQNEAQ (reference sequence). The CDR3 nucleotides are TGTGCCAGCAGCTTAGAATCTCTTAACTATGGCTACACCTTC. As protein: CASSLESLNYGYTF. Variable domain in full (rest from reference TRBV7-9 and TRBJ1-2): DTGVSQNPRHKITKRGQNVTFRCDPISEHNRLYWYRQTLGQGPEFLTYFQNEAQLEKSRLLSDRFSAERPKGSFSTLEIQRTEQGDSAMYLCASSLESLNYGYTFGSGTRLTVV.

This chain links TRBV6-2 or TRBV6-3 with TRBJ2-5; D is undetermined. V was trimmed by 2 bases and J by 2 bases, leaving 12 bases between them. The CDR3 consists of 15 residues. Germline V CDR1 and CDR2: MNHEY, SVGEGT. The CDR3 nucleotides read TGTGCCAGCAGTTACGGGTCTAACCAACAAGAGACCCAGTACTTC. Protein product: CASSYGSNQQETQYF.

The chain links TRBV19 to TRBJ1-6; 9 bases are a match to TRBD1. J lost 10 bases, V lost 6 bases, and 7 bases had no gene match. The CDR3 consists of 14 residues. Germline CDR1 and CDR2: LNHDA and SQIVND (reference sequence). CDR3 DNA: TGTGCCAGTAGCACACAGGGGGCAGGATCACCCCTCCACTTT. This codes for CASSTQGAGSPLHF.

V gene TRBV6-6 combines with J gene TRBJ1-4; D remains unclear. Germline V gives CDR1 MNHNY, CDR2 SVGAGI (reference sequence). V was shortened by 2 bases and J by 8 bases, with 12 bases between the two germline ends. The CDR3 is 14 residues long. The CDR3 DNA reads as TGTGCCAGCAGTTACCCTCCGACGCTAGAAAAACTGTTTTTT. Protein: CASSYPPTLEKLFF.

The genes are TRBV9 and TRBJ1-3; 7 bases are shared with TRBD1. Germline V CDR1 and CDR2: SGDLS, YYNGEE. Trimming removed 0 bases from V and 2 bases from J; junction bases left unmatched: 5. The CDR3 covers 16 residues. The CDR3 is CASSVAPQGTGNTIYF. CDR3 coding DNA: TGTGCCAGCAGCGTAGCCCCACAGGGGACTGGAAACACCATATATTTT.

The chain couples TRBV27 to TRBJ1-2, with 8 bases that match TRBD1. The CDR3 loop spans 17 amino acids. Germline V gene sequence: CDR1 MNHEY, CDR2 SMNVEV (reference sequence). V lost 6 bases to trimming and J lost 4 bases; unmatched junction nucleotides: 16. The CDR3 nucleotides read TGTGCCAGCAGGGTCCGCCTCCGGGACAGGACCTTCTATGGCTACACCTTC. Translation gives CASRVRLRDRTFYGYTF.

A few counts support this clone. J is TRBJ1-6 and V is TRBV7-2; 7 bases agree with TRBD1. V trimming: 3 bases; J trimming: 7 bases; junction bases outside the gene matches: 6. Per the germline V gene, CDR1 is SGHTA and CDR2 is FQGNSA. The CDR3 consists of 15 residues. The CDR3 nucleotides are TGTGCCAGCAGCTTGAGACAGGGTGGGAATTCACCCCTCCACTTT. It encodes CASSLRQGGNSPLHF.

The chain uses TRBV5-1 and TRBJ1-4, with TRBD1 as a possible D gene (5 bases). This CDR3 spans 14 amino acids. Germline loops: CDR1 SGHRS, CDR2 YFSETQ. V was clipped by 2 bases and J by 5 bases, with 10 bases between them. The CDR3 DNA is TGCGCCAGCAGCTTTCAGGGAACGAATGAAAAACTGTTTTTT. It specifies CASSFQGTNEKLFF.